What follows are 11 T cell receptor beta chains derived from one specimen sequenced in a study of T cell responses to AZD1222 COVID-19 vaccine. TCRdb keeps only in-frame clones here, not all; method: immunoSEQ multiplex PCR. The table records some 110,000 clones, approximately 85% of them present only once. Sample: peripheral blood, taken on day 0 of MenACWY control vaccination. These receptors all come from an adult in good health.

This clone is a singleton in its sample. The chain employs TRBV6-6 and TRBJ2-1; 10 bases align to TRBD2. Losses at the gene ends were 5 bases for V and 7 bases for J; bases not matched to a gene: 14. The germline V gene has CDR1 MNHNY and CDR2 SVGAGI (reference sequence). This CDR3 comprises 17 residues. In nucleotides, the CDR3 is TGTGCCAGCAGTCCCCACCCGGCAAGCGGGGGGGCGAATGAGCAGTTCTTC. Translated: CASSPHPASGGANEQFF.

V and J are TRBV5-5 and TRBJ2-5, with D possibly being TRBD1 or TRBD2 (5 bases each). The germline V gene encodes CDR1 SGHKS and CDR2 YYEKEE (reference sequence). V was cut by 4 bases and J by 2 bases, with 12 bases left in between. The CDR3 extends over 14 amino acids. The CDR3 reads CASSRGPRQETQYF. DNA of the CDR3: TGTGCCAGCAGCCGGGGACCGAGACAAGAGACCCAGTACTTC.

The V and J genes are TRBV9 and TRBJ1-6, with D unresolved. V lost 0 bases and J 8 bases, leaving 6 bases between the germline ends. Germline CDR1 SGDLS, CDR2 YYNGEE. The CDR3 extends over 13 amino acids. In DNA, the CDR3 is TGTGCCAGCAGCGTAGGGCCCGATTCACCCCTCCACTTT. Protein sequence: CASSVGPDSPLHF. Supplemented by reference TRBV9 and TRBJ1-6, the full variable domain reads DSGVTQTPKHLITATGQRVTLRCSPRSGDLSVYWYQQSLDQGLQFLIQYYNGEERAKGNILERFSAQQFPDLHSELNLSSLELGDSALYFCASSVGPDSPLHFGNGTRLTVT.

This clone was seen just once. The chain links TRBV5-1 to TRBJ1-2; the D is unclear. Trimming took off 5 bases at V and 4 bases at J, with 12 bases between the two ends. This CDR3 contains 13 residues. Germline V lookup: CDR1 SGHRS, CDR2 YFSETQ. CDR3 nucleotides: TGCGCCAGCAGTACTACATCAACCTATGGCTACACCTTC. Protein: CASSTTSTYGYTF.

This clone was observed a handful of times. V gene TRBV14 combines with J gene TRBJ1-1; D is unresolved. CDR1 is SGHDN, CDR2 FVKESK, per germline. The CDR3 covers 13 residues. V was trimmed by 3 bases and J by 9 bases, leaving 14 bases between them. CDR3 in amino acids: CASSHAKRTQAFF. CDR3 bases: TGTGCCAGCAGCCATGCTAAAAGGACCCAAGCTTTCTTT.

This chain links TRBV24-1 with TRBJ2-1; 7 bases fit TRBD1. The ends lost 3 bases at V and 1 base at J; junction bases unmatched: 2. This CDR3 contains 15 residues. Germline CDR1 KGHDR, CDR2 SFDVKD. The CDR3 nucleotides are TGTGCCACCAGTGATCGCAGGGGGTCCTACAATGAGCAGTTCTTC. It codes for CATSDRRGSYNEQFF.

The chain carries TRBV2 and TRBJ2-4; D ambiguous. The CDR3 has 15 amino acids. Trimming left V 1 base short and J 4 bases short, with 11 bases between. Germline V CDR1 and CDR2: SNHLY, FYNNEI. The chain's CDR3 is CASSEEQIRKNIQYF. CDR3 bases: TGTGCCAGCAGTGAAGAGCAGATTCGGAAAAACATTCAGTACTTC.

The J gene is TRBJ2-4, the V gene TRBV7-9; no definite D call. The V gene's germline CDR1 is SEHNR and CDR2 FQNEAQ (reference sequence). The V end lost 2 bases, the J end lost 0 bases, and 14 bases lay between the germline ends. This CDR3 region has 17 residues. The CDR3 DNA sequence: TGTGCCAGCAGCTTATTTTCGGTAGCCCTAGCCAAAAACATTCAGTACTTC. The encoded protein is CASSLFSVALAKNIQYF. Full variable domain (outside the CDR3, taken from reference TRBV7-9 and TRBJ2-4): DTGVSQNPRHKITKRGQNVTFRCDPISEHNRLYWYRQTLGQGPEFLTYFQNEAQLEKSRLLSDRFSAERPKGSFSTLEIQRTEQGDSAMYLCASSLFSVALAKNIQYFGAGTRLSVL.

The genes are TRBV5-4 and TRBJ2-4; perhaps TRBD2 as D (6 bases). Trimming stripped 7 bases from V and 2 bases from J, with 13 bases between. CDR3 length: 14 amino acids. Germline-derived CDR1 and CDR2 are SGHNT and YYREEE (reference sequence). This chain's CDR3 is CASGLGGSKNIQYF. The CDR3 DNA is TGTGCCAGCGGTCTCGGGGGATCCAAAAACATTCAGTACTTC.

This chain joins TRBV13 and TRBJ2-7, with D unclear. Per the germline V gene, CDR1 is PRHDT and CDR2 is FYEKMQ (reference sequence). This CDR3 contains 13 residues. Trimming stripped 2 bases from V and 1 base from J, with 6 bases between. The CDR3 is CASSLRISYEQYF. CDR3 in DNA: TGTGCCAGCAGCTTAAGGATTTCCTACGAGCAGTACTTC.

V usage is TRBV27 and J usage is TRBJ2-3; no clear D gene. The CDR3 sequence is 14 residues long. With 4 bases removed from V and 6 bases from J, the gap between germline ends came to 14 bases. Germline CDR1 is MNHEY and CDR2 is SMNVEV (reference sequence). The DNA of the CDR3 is TGTGCCAGCAGTTCAATGCAGGCCGGGGATACGCAGTATTTT. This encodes CASSSMQAGDTQYF.